The sequence of this T cell receptor (beta chain) was determined in a study of PD-1 blockade in classical Hodgkin lymphoma (dated by TCRdb to 2020 to 2022). The study in broad terms: Nivolumab dosing was 3 mg/kg intravenously every 2 weeks, continuing until either disease progression or unacceptable toxicity. To define a peripheral blood immune signature of response to PD-1 blockade in classical Hodgkin lymphoma, the study combined TCR beta sequencing with CyTOF.

This specimen's time point label, interpreted: cycle 1 day 1 (C1D1), immediately before nivolumab initiation. All trial patients had relapsed after autologous stem cell transplantation, with cohorts A, B and C differing in prior brentuximab vedotin exposure. The trial cohort comprised 56 patients with relapsed/refractory classical Hodgkin lymphoma whose best overall responses were complete response, partial response or progressive disease. In the multi-cohort phase II CheckMate 205 trial, trial patients received single-agent nivolumab. Best overall response was determined by an independent review committee according to the 2007 International Working Group response criteria. PBMCs from the trial were collected at three points: immediately before nivolumab initiation (C1D1), and during therapy at cycle 2 day 1 and cycle 4 day 1. Peripheral blood was collected in 8 mL Vacutainer Cell Preparation Tubes, from which PBMCs were isolated by centrifugation and then cryopreserved.

From V the trimming removes 2 bases and from J it removes 6 bases, while the gene matches leave 5 bases of the junction unaccounted for. The CDR3 goes from the cysteine to the phenylalanine over 15 residues. The DNA shown is the 45-base CDR3, in frame from base 1. CDR1 KGHSH and CDR2 LQKENI were looked up in the germline V gene. Results the study describes overall, beyond this receptor: Only a single clinical trial cohort was studied, and what caused the repertoire differences, possibly disease activity or prior therapy, remained undefined. CD4+ but not CD8+ TCR diversity rose significantly by C4D1 (p=0.0027 vs p=0.16), most apparent in complete responders (p=0.02). Newly diagnosed patients were reported to have lower baseline TCR diversity than healthy donors, and relapsed/refractory patients were reported to have lower baseline TCR diversity still. Patients starting nivolumab less than 1 year after ASCT had lower diversity and were excluded from later analyses to avoid confounding by immune reconstitution. Trial patients achieving complete response had baseline diversity similar to newly diagnosed patients, whereas partial responders and progressors had significantly lower diversity.

About this clone itself: It has no known antigen specificity. No base qualities exist here, and no much larger clone lies one base off it.

Genomic DNA was isolated using the Qiagen DNeasy kit from unsorted PBMCs as well as from negatively selected CD4+ and CD8+ fractions. Using primers that anneal to V and J segments, immunoSEQ multiplex PCR amplified the TCR beta CDR3 regions. A synthetic immune receptor repertoire was used to minimize amplification bias, and any remaining bias was removed computationally after sequencing. Processing in the source paper ran as follows. Repertoire diversity was quantified as the Shannon entropy index using custom Python scripts. Unsorted, CD4+ and CD8+ repertoires were analyzed separately, except in combined analyses where CD4+ and CD8+ sequences were merged in silico. A clone was considered expanded if an increase in frequency of at least 2-fold after treatment relative to C1D1 was found, and a pseudocount of 0.5 was applied to clones undetected at baseline. Clones with 0 or 1 copy at C1D1 were classified as singleton clones, and clones with 2 or more copies were classified as non-singleton clones. Clones expanded in unsorted samples were annotated as CD4+, CD8+ or unknown by matching protein sequences in sorted samples from the same patient. Diversity changes from C1D1 to C4D1 were tested in paired samples using Wilcoxon tests. TCRdb's version of the immuneACCESS table is confined to in-frame rearrangements and falls short of the full clone set. An unresolved V gene accounts for under half of the shortfall where checked; the remainder is of unknown origin. V, J and clone size reflect that table, while D and trimming were determined from the DNA. This sample gives tens of thousands of clones in total; approximately 84% of them show up just once. The ten largest make up around 17% of the sample.

Sequencing was performed on peripheral blood mononuclear cells (PBMCs), taken at baseline. This chain is built from TRBV18 and TRBJ2-1; TRBD1 agrees with 9 junctional bases. The sequence was collected from a human donor with classical Hodgkin lymphoma. Here the CDR3 is given as CASSPETGGFNEQFF. The nucleotides are TGTGCCAGCTCACCAGAGACAGGGGGGTTCAATGAGCAGTTCTTC.